The 12 T cell receptor beta chains below come from one sample, sequenced in a study of T-cell memory formation after mild COVID-19 (dated by TCRdb to 2020 to 2023). The library was built by means of 5' RACE. TCRdb lists the instrument as Illumina NovaSeq 6000. The public reads were reprocessed in TCRdb via fastp at Q25 and MiXCR, keeping in-frame beta chains. Each entry is one CDR3 protein sequence, shown with its most common DNA and genes. This sample has under 250,000 distinct CDR3 sequences in its table, and approximately 15% of those were observed once. The top ten hold approximately 2.1% of the sample. The sequenced material came from PBMCs or a T cell subset sorted from them (not recorded which). Every receptor here comes from an adult woman who had mild COVID-19 (a few samples of this study predate the infection). The sample titles of this study are shuffled in the database, so cell type and time point are left out; the donor was told from shared clones.

The chain recombines TRBV11-3 with TRBJ1-3, with 8 bases identical to TRBD1. The CDR3 contains 19 residues. Trimming at V came to 3 bases and at J to 2 bases, leaving 15 bases not matched to a gene. Germline values: CDR1 SGHNT, CDR2 YENEEA. The CDR3 loop reads CASSFERTGSLLTGNTIYF. In DNA, the CDR3 is TGTGCCAGCAGCTTTGAACGGACAGGGTCACTTCTAACTGGAAACACCATATATTTT.

The J gene is TRBJ2-5, the V gene TRBV20-1; the D gene is possibly TRBD2 (5 bases). Germline CDR1 is DFQATT and CDR2 is SNEGSKA (reference sequence). V was shortened by 4 bases and J by 7 bases, with 13 bases between the two germline ends. This CDR3 is 12 amino acids long. This chain's CDR3 is CSATKDGGTQYF. The CDR3 bases are TGCAGTGCTACTAAGGACGGAGGGACCCAGTACTTC.

This chain joins TRBV7-9 and TRBJ2-3; 8 positions agree with TRBD1. Germline V lookup: CDR1 SEHNR, CDR2 FQNEAQ (reference sequence). V shed 5 bases, J shed 6 bases, and the junction held 13 bases outside the gene matches. The CDR3 is made up of 16 amino acids. The DNA of the CDR3 is TGTGCCAGCAGCCTAACCTGGACAGGGCGGTCGGATACGCAGTATTTT. It codes for CASSLTWTGRSDTQYF.

This clonotype was detected only a few times. The CDR3 protein is CASSQATGMGQGGSYEQYF. As DNA, the CDR3 is TGCGCCAGCAGCCAGGCTACGGGGATGGGACAGGGAGGGTCCTACGAGCAGTACTTC. V is TRBV4-3 and J is TRBJ2-7, with 9 positions matching TRBD1. Germline V CDR1 and CDR2: LGHNA, YSLEER. The CDR3 contains 19 residues. V was clipped by 3 bases and J by 1 base; unmatched bases: 16.

The chain combines TRBV18 with TRBJ1-4; D not resolved. CDR3 length equals 13 residues. Trimming stripped 0 bases from V and 8 bases from J, with 7 bases between. Germline loops: CDR1 KGHSH, CDR2 LQKENI. DNA of the CDR3: TGTGCCAGCTCACCACCCGGACGGGAAAAACTGTTTTTT. Translated: CASSPPGREKLFF.

This chain links TRBV7-8 with TRBJ1-4, with TRBD1 matching 7 bases. The CDR3 length is 18 residues. Germline V CDR1 and CDR2: SGHVS, FQNEAQ. V shed 5 bases, J shed 2 bases, and the junction held 14 bases outside the gene matches. CDR3 region: CASSTKSGQLVTNEKLFF. The CDR3, as DNA: TGTGCCAGCAGCACAAAGTCGGGACAGCTCGTCACTAATGAAAAACTGTTTTTT.

Many counts were recorded for this clonotype. The chain recombines TRBV7-2 with TRBJ2-7, with 8 bases fitting TRBD2. V lost 5 bases to trimming and J lost 2 bases; unmatched junction nucleotides: 2. Germline V CDR1 and CDR2: SGHTA, FQGNSA. The CDR3 sequence is 13 residues long. The CDR3 DNA reads as TGTGCCAGCAGCGGCGGGGGGACCTACGAGCAGTACTTC. It codes for CASSGGGTYEQYF.

This clonotype was seen a handful of times. This chain connects TRBV20-1 to TRBJ2-2; 10 positions match TRBD2. The CDR3 loop spans 17 amino acids. V shed 6 bases and J 3 bases; nucleotides not matched to a gene: 13. Germline values: CDR1 DFQATT, CDR2 SNEGSKA (reference sequence). The CDR3 sequence: CSARPPLAGGDTGELFF. The CDR3 bases are TGCAGTGCCAGACCACCGTTAGCGGGGGGCGACACCGGGGAGCTGTTTTTT.

In its sample, this clonotype was seen a few times. The rearrangement uses TRBV5-6 and TRBJ2-2, with TRBD2 matching over 7 bases. V dropped 0 bases and J dropped 0; count of bases not matched to a gene: 2. Germline V gives CDR1 SGHDT, CDR2 YYEEEE. There are 16 residues in the CDR3. The CDR3 DNA reads as TGTGCCAGCAGCTTGGATGGGACTACGAACACCGGGGAGCTGTTTTTT. Protein product: CASSLDGTTNTGELFF.

This clonotype was counted a few times. The rearrangement uses TRBV20-1 and TRBJ2-7; possible D gene TRBD1, 5 bases. Per germline, CDR1 DFQATT and CDR2 SNEGSKA (reference sequence). This CDR3 contains 13 residues. V lost 5 bases to trimming and J lost 2 bases, with 13 bases between them. CDR3 coding DNA: TGCAGTGCTGCAAAAACAGGACCCTACGAGCAGTACTTC. As protein: CSAAKTGPYEQYF.

This chain connects TRBV5-1 to TRBJ1-1; no definite D call. This CDR3 is 14 amino acids long. V was cut by 0 bases and J by 1 base, with 7 bases left in between. Germline assignment: CDR1 SGHRS and CDR2 YFSETQ. The CDR3 DNA follows: TGCGCCAGCAGCTTGGGGCACAAGAACACTGAAGCTTTCTTT. As protein: CASSLGHKNTEAFF.

This clonotype has a handful of counts. The chain recombines TRBV4-2 with TRBJ1-4; a weak D match, TRBD1 (5 bases). The CDR3 extends over 14 amino acids. With 6 bases removed from V and 9 bases from J, the gap between germline ends came to 17 bases. Germline CDR1 reads LGHNA; CDR2 reads YNFKEQ. The CDR3 region is CASSRGVAGKKLFF. The CDR3 DNA is TGTGCCAGCAGTAGAGGGGTCGCCGGGAAAAAACTGTTTTTT.